A single sample gave rise to the 6 T cell receptor beta chains below, sequenced in a study of identical twins. One entry per CDR3 protein results from TCRdb running MiXCR on the 5' RACE reads. The table has approximately 530,000 distinct CDR3 sequences, about a fifth seen once; the top ten hold 0.48%. The same data also went into a second study, on yellow fever vaccine responses in identical twins.

Sequencing was carried out using CD4+ T cells sorted from blood. These receptors were collected from a woman under 30 in good health.

The V and J genes are TRBV12-3 or TRBV12-4 and TRBJ1-3, with D uncertain. Deletions cut 2 bases from V and 8 bases from J, with 13 bases between. The CDR3 has 14 amino acids. The CDR3 region is CASSLMQRRDTIYF. The CDR3 DNA sequence: TGTGCCAGCAGTTTAATGCAGAGGAGAGACACCATATATTTT.

Comment on this clonotype: Likely a read error: the CDR3 ends without its conserved phenylalanine or tryptophan. It is unclear where the CDR3 begins or ends on the DNA, so no DNA is shown, and the CDR3 is as TCRdb lists it. V is TRBV6-5 and J is TRBJ2-1; the D segment call TRBD2 is taken from the table without a DNA check. CDR1 and CDR2 (germline): MNHEY, SVGAGI. The CDR3 is 15 amino acids long, termini counted. CDR3 residues: CASSYRQGSSGEQFL.

In this sample, this clonotype turned up many times. The chain has TRBV10-3 and TRBJ2-5; TRBD2 agrees at 7 bases. Unmatched junction bases numbered 2, after V lost 4 bases and J lost 3 bases. Germline V gives CDR1 ENHRY, CDR2 SYGVKD. This CDR3 has 13 residues. For the CDR3, the DNA is TGTGCCATCAGTGCTGCGGGGGAAGAGACCCAGTACTTC. This encodes CAISAAGEETQYF.

This clonotype has just a few counts. This chain connects TRBV14 to TRBJ2-3, with TRBD1 matching 7 bases. The CDR3 is made up of 15 amino acids. Germline V gene lookup returns CDR1 SGHDN and CDR2 FVKESK. After removal of 4 bases from V and 9 bases from J, the junction contained 13 bases not matched to a gene. CDR3: CASSLDTRQGRTQYF. CDR3 nucleotide sequence: TGTGCCAGCAGCCTAGATACTAGACAGGGAAGGACGCAGTATTTT. The full variable domain, in which reference TRBV14 and TRBJ2-3 provide the parts outside the CDR3, is EAGVTQFPSHSVIEKGQTVTLRCDPISGHDNLYWYRRVMGKEIKFLLHFVKESKQDESGMPNNRFLAERTGGTYSTLKVQPAELEDSGVYFCASSLDTRQGRTQYFGPGTRLTVL.

This clonotype was observed once. This chain uses TRBV5-1 with TRBJ2-5; 7 nucleotides align to TRBD1. Germline trimming cut 4 bases from V and 5 bases from J; bases unmatched to any gene: 8. CDR1 and CDR2 from the germline V gene are SGHRS and YFSETQ. The length of the CDR3 is 14 residues. In DNA form, the CDR3 reads TGCGCCAGCAGCATACTGACAGGGCACGAGACCCAGTACTTC. The encoded protein is CASSILTGHETQYF.

The chain links TRBV6-1 to TRBJ2-1; 10 bases match TRBD2. In germline, CDR1 is MNHNS, CDR2 SASEGT. The length of the CDR3 is 14 residues. The V gene end was trimmed by 6 bases and the J gene end by 7 bases; junction bases not matched to a gene: 6. CDR3: CASRSGLADNEQFF. CDR3 coding DNA: TGTGCCAGCAGATCCGGACTAGCGGATAATGAGCAGTTCTTC.